One sample yielded the 15 T cell receptor beta chains listed below, sequenced in a study of T cells in tuberculosis. The protocol was immunoSEQ multiplex PCR, while the TCRdb copy is restricted to in-frame clones and leaves out a portion. The sample gives about 24,000 clones, 95% of which show up once; about 8.5% is in the top ten. Sequenced input: PBMCs. The receptor source for this set is a donor aged 10-35 years with latent tuberculosis or without tuberculosis infection.

CDR3 in DNA: TGTGCCAGCAGCGTGAGACAGGAAGAGGAAACTGAAGCTTTCTTT. It is translated as CASSVRQEEETEAFF. J is TRBJ1-1 and V is TRBV5-4; weak D call: TRBD1 (6 bases). Between the trimmed V and J ends, which lost 4 bases and 5 bases, there was a span of 18 bases. The CDR3 runs 15 residues. Germline values: CDR1 SGHNT, CDR2 YYREEE (reference sequence).

The V and J genes are TRBV11-2 and TRBJ2-7, with a weak D call TRBD1 (6 bases). The CDR3 extends over 17 amino acids. The V end was cut by 1 base, the J end by 3 bases, with 19 bases between. Per germline, CDR1 SGHAT and CDR2 FQNNGV. The CDR3 DNA reads as TGTGCCAGCAGCTTAGTCAAAGGGCAGGGGCTCTACTACGAGCAGTACTTC. Its translation is CASSLVKGQGLYYEQYF. Complete variable domain (other parts from reference TRBV11-2 and TRBJ2-7): EAGVAQSPRYKIIEKRQSVAFWCNPISGHATLYWYQQILGQGPKLLIQFQNNGVVDDSQLPKDRFSAERLKGVDSTLKIQPAKLEDSAVYLCASSLVKGQGLYYEQYFGPGTRLTVT.

The chain joins TRBV2 to TRBJ1-4, with 7 bases fitting TRBD1. The J segment lost 5 bases and the V segment lost 4 bases, leaving 13 bases of the junction unmatched. This CDR3 is built from 17 residues. Germline V CDR1 and CDR2: SNHLY, FYNNEI. CDR3 amino acids: CASSGLAGGRQNEKLFF. CDR3 sequence (DNA): TGTGCCAGCAGTGGACTTGCAGGGGGACGGCAAAATGAAAAACTGTTTTTT.

The chain employs TRBV28 and TRBJ1-2, with 7 bases identical to TRBD1. Losses at the gene ends were 4 bases for V and 6 bases for J; bases not matched to a gene: 5. Germline V lookup: CDR1 MDHEN, CDR2 SYDVKM. The CDR3 is made up of 13 amino acids. The CDR3 sequence is CASSSDRVDGYTF. The CDR3 DNA is TGTGCCAGCAGTTCAGACAGGGTGGATGGCTACACCTTC.

The chain recombines TRBV6-1 with TRBJ1-2; 7 positions agree with TRBD1. Germline values: CDR1 MNHNS, CDR2 SASEGT. The CDR3 is made up of 13 amino acids. V was pared by 9 bases and J by 5 bases, with 9 bases of the junction left unmatched. This chain's CDR3 is CASQQGLGYGYTF. The CDR3 DNA reads TGTGCCAGTCAACAGGGGTTGGGTTATGGCTACACCTTC.

Comment on this clone: This sample includes further DNA sequences coding for the same CDR3. V gene TRBV4-1 combines with J gene TRBJ1-4; 8 bases are shared with TRBD1. J was trimmed by 7 bases and V by 4 bases; bases with no gene match: 2. Germline V gives CDR1 MGHRA, CDR2 YSYEKL. The CDR3 is 13 amino acids. The CDR3 DNA reads TGCGCCAGCAGCCGTACAGGGGGTGAAAAACTGTTTTTT. Translation gives CASSRTGGEKLFF.

V gene TRBV9 combines with J gene TRBJ2-1; 7 bases are a match to TRBD2. Germline-derived CDR1 and CDR2 are SGDLS and YYNGEE. CDR3 length: 14 amino acids. The trim removed 4 bases at V and 8 bases at J, leaving 9 bases unmatched. The DNA of the CDR3 is TGTGCCAGCAGCCCCGGGGCGGGGGTTTATGAGCAGTTCTTC. It yields the protein CASSPGAGVYEQFF. Full variable domain (rest looked up from reference TRBV9 and TRBJ2-1): DSGVTQTPKHLITATGQRVTLRCSPRSGDLSVYWYQQSLDQGLQFLIQYYNGEERAKGNILERFSAQQFPDLHSELNLSSLELGDSALYFCASSPGAGVYEQFFGPGTRLTVL.

This rearrangement joins TRBV9 to TRBJ1-6; D is ambiguous. Germline V gene lookup returns CDR1 SGDLS and CDR2 YYNGEE. V was clipped by 1 base and J by 11 bases, with 10 bases between them. This CDR3 spans 13 amino acids. This CDR3 is CASSVRSVAPLHF. The DNA for the CDR3 is TGTGCCAGCAGCGTAAGATCAGTCGCACCCCTCCACTTT.

The chain is built from TRBV5-6 and TRBJ1-1; D remains unclear. From germline, CDR1 is SGHDT and CDR2 YYEEEE. V lost 2 bases and J 0 bases, leaving 8 bases between the germline ends. The CDR3 runs 14 residues. The CDR3, as DNA: TGTGCCAGCAGCTTCCGGGTCATGAACACTGAAGCTTTCTTT. Amino acid sequence: CASSFRVMNTEAFF.

V is TRBV2 and J is TRBJ2-7; 10 nucleotides match TRBD1. CDR1 and CDR2 from the germline V gene are SNHLY and FYNNEI. This CDR3 has 15 residues. Trimming removed 5 bases from V and 1 base from J; junction bases left unmatched: 5. This chain's CDR3 is CASSRQGALSYEQYF. The CDR3 nucleotides read TGTGCCAGCAGTAGACAGGGGGCCCTTTCCTACGAGCAGTACTTC.

The genes are TRBV7-3 and TRBJ2-1, with D perhaps TRBD1 (5 bases). The length of the CDR3 is 13 residues. The germline V gene encodes CDR1 SGHTA and CDR2 FQGTGA. V lost 0 bases to trimming and J lost 9 bases, with 9 bases between them. The CDR3 coding sequence is TGTGCCAGCAGCTTAACAGGCAGGGCTGAGCAGTTCTTC. Its protein is CASSLTGRAEQFF.

The chain uses TRBV5-1 and TRBJ1-1, with D tentatively TRBD1 (6 bases). CDR1 and CDR2 (germline): SGHRS, YFSETQ. The CDR3 runs 14 residues. V gave up 2 bases and J gave up 5 bases, with 13 bases separating them. The CDR3 DNA is TGCGCCAGCAGCTTCATCGGACAGAAGACTGAAGCTTTCTTT. This encodes CASSFIGQKTEAFF.

The chain couples TRBV2 to TRBJ2-5; 11 bases match TRBD2. The CDR3 is made up of 18 amino acids. V shed 3 bases, J shed 5 bases, and the junction held 14 bases outside the gene matches. Germline loops: CDR1 SNHLY, CDR2 FYNNEI. CDR3 region: CASSDAFLAGGPGETQYF. The CDR3 nucleotides read TGTGCCAGCAGTGACGCTTTTTTAGCGGGGGGGCCGGGGGAGACCCAGTACTTC.

CDR3 region: CASSEWGGPGETQYF. The CDR3 bases are TGTGCCAGCAGTGAATGGGGGGGGCCAGGGGAGACCCAGTACTTC. The chain employs TRBV2 and TRBJ2-5, with D perhaps matching TRBD2 (7 bases). There are 15 residues in the CDR3. With 2 bases removed from V and 5 bases from J, the gap between germline ends came to 15 bases. Germline V CDR1 and CDR2: SNHLY, FYNNEI.

This chain links TRBV7-9 with TRBJ1-5, with a possible D match to TRBD1 (6 bases). V was cut by 4 bases and J by 5 bases, with 21 bases left in between. The germline V gene encodes CDR1 SEHNR and CDR2 FQNEAQ (reference sequence). This CDR3 comprises 17 residues. The CDR3 loop is CASSSSRPGQIDQPQHF. The DNA of the CDR3 is TGTGCCAGCAGCTCATCACGACCGGGACAAATAGATCAGCCCCAGCATTTT.